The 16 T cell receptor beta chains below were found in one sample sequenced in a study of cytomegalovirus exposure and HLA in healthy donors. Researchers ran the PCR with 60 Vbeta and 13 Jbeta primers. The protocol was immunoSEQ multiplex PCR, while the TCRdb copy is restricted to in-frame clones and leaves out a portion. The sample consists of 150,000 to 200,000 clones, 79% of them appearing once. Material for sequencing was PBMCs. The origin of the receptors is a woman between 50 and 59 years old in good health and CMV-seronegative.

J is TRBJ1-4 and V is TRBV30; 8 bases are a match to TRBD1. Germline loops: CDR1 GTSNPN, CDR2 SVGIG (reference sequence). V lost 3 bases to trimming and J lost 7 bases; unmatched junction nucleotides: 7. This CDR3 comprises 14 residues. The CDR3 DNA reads TGTGCCTGGAGCCCTCCAGGGGGCTTTGAAAAACTGTTTTTT. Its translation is CAWSPPGGFEKLFF. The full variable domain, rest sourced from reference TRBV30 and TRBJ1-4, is SQTIHQWPATLVQPVGSPLSLECTVEGTSNPNLYWYRQAAGRGLQLLFYSVGIGQISSEVPQNLSASRPQDRQFILSSKKLLLSDSGFYLCAWSPPGGFEKLFFGSGTQLSVL.

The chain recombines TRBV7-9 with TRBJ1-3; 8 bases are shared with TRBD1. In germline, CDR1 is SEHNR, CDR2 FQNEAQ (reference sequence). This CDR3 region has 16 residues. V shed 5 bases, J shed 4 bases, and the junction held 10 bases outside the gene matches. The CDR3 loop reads CASSASDRAAGNTIYF. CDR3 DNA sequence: TGTGCCAGCAGCGCGTCGGACAGGGCGGCGGGAAACACCATATATTTT.

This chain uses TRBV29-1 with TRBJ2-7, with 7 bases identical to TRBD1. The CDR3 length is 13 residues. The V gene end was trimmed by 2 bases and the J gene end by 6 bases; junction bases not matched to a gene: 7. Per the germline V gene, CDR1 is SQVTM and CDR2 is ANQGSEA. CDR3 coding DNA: TGCAGCGTTGAAAGACAGGGTTCCCGCGAGCAGTACTTC. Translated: CSVERQGSREQYF.

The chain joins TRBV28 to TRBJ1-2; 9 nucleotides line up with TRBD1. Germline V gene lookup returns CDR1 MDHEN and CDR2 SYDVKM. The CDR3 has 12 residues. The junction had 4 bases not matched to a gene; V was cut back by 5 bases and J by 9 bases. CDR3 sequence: CASSGGQGRYTF. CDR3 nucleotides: TGTGCCAGCAGTGGGGGACAGGGTCGCTACACCTTC.

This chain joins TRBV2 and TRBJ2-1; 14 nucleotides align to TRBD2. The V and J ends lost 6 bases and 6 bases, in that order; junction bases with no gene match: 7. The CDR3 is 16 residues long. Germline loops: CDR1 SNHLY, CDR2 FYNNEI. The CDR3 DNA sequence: TGTGCCAGCAGGGCAACGGGGACTAGCGGGAGCAATGAGCAGTTCTTC. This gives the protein CASRATGTSGSNEQFF.

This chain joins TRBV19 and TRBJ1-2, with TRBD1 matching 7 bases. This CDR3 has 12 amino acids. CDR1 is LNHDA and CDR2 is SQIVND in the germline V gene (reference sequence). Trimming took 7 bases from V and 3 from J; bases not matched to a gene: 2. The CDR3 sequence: CASTGTDYGYTF. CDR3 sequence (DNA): TGTGCCAGTACCGGGACAGACTATGGCTACACCTTC.

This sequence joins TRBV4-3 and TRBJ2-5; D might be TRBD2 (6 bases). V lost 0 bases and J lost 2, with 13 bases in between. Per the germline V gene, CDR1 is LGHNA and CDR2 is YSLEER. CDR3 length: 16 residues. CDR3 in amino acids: CASSQDRRGWQETQYF. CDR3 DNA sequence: TGCGCCAGCAGCCAAGATCGTCGGGGGTGGCAAGAGACCCAGTACTTC.

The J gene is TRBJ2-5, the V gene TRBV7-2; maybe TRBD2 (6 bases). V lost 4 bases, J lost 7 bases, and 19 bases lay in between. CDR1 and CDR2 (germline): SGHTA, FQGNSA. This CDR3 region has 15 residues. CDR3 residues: CASSSTGTASRTQYF. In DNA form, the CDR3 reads TGTGCCAGCAGCTCCACCGGGACTGCGTCACGGACCCAGTACTTC. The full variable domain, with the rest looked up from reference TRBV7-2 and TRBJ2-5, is GAGVSQSPSNKVTEKGKDVELRCDPISGHTALYWYRQSLGQGLEFLIYFQGNSAPDKSGLPSDRFSAERTGGSVSTLTIQRTQQEDSAVYLCASSSTGTASRTQYFGPGTRLLVL.

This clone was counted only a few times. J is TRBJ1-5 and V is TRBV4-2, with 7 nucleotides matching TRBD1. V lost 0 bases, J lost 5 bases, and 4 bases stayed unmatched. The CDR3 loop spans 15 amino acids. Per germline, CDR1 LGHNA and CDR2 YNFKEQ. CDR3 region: CASSQDGTADQPQHF. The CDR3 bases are TGTGCCAGCAGCCAAGATGGGACAGCCGATCAGCCCCAGCATTTT.

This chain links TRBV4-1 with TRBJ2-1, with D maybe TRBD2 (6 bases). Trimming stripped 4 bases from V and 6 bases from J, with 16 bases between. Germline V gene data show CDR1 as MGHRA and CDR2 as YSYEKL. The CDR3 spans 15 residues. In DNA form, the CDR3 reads TGCGCCAGCAGCCGCTGGGGAAGTAGCGGCAATGAGCAGTTCTTC. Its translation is CASSRWGSSGNEQFF.

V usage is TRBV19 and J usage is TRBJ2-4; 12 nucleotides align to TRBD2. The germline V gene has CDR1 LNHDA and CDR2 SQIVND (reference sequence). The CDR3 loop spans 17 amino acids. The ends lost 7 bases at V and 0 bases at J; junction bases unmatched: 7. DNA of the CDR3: TGTGCCAGTATGCAGACTAGCGGGAGTCTAGCCAAAAACATTCAGTACTTC. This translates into CASMQTSGSLAKNIQYF.

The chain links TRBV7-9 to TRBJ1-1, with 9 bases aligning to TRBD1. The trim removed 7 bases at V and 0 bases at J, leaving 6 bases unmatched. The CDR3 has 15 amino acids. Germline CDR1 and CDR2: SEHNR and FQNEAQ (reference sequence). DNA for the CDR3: TGTGCCAGCAACCAACAGGGGGCGGTGAACACTGAAGCTTTCTTT. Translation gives CASNQQGAVNTEAFF.

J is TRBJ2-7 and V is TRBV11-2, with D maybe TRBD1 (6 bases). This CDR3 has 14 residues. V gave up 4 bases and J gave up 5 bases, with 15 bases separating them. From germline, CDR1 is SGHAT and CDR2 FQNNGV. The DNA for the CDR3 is TGTGCCAGCAGCTCGGGACAATTTGCCGACGAGCAGTACTTC. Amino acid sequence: CASSSGQFADEQYF.

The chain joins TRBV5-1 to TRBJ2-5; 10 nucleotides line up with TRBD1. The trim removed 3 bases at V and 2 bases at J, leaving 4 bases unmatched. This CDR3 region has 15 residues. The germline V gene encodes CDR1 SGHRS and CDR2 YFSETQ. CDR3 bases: TGCGCCAGCAGCTACGGACAGGGGGGACAAGAGACCCAGTACTTC. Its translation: CASSYGQGGQETQYF.

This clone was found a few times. DNA of the CDR3: TGCAGTGCTAGAGGGACAGGTGAGCAGTTCTTC. This codes for CSARGTGEQFF. This chain joins TRBV20-1 and TRBJ2-1; the match to TRBD1 covers 7 bases. Germline V CDR1 and CDR2: DFQATT, SNEGSKA (reference sequence). CDR3 length equals 11 residues. Unmatched junction bases numbered 0, after V lost 1 base and J lost 9 bases.

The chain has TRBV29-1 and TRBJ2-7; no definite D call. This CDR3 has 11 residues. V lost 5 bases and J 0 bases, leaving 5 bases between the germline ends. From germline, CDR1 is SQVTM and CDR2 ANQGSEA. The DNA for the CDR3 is TGCAGCGTTAGGAGCTCCTACGAGCAGTACTTC. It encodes CSVRSSYEQYF.